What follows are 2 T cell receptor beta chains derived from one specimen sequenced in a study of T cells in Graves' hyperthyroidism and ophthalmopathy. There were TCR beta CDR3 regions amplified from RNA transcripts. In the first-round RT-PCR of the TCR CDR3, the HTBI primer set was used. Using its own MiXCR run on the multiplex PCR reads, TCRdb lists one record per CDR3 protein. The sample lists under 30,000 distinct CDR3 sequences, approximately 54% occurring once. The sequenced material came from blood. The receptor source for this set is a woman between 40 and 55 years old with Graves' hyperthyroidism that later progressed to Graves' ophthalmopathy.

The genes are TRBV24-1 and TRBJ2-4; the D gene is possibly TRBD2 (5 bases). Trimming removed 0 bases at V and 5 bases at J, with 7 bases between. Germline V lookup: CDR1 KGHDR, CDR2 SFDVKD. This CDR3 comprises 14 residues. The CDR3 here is CATSDLWGENIQYF. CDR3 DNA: TGTGCCACCAGTGATTTGTGGGGAGAAAACATTCAGTACTTC.

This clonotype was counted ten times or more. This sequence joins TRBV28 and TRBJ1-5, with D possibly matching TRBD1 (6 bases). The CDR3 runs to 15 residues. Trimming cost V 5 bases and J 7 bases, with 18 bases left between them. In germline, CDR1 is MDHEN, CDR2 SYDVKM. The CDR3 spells CASSQDQGRGQPQHF. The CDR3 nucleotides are TGTGCCAGCAGTCAAGATCAGGGGCGAGGGCAGCCCCAGCATTTT.